This TCR beta chain was captured by sequencing in a study of human T cells and chemical hapten exposure. The V gene end was trimmed by 2 bases and the J gene end by 6 bases; junction bases not matched to a gene: 4. Germline-derived CDR1 and CDR2 are DFQATT and SNEGSKA (reference sequence). The CDR3 totals 13 residues. Each CDR3 protein is one row after TCRdb ran MiXCR on the RACE reads. The sample carries fewer than 300,000 distinct CDR3 sequences, around 7% recorded once. Time point noted: pre-sensitization, week 0. The treatment was: therapeutic diphenylcyclopropenone sensitization with weekly scalp DPC. Unfractionated whole blood was the source of the extracted total RNA.

This material consisted of whole blood, taken in connection with sensitization to the hapten diphenylcyclopropenone (DPC). This sequence joins TRBV20-1 and TRBJ1-1; TRBD1 agrees at 9 bases. This TCR was recovered from a man younger than 35 with alopecia areata. Some clones in this sample may be carry-over from other donors' samples. The CDR3 protein is CSARTDRGSEAFF. As DNA, the CDR3 is TGCAGTGCTAGAACGGACAGGGGCTCTGAAGCTTTCTTT.